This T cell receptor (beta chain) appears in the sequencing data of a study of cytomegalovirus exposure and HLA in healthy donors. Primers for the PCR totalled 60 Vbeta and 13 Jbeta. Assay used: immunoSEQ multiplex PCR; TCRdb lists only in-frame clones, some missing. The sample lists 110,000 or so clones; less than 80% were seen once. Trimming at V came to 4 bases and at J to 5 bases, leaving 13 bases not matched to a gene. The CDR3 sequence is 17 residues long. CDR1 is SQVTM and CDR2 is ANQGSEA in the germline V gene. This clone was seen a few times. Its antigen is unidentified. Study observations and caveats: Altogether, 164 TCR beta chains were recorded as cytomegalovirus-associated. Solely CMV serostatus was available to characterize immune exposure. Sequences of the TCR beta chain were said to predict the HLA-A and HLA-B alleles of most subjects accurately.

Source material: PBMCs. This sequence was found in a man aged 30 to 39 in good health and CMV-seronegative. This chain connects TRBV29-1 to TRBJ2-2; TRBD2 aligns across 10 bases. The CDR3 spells CSVAPAGGWLWTGELFF. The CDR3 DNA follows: TGCAGCGTTGCTCCAGCGGGGGGGTGGTTATGGACCGGGGAGCTGTTTTTT.